One sample yielded the 28 T cell receptor beta chains listed below, sequenced in a study of shared clonotypes between healthy human individuals. Generated by immunoSEQ multiplex PCR, the TCRdb table keeps only in-frame clones and is missing some. The profile shows about 2.4 million clones, 90% to 95% of them singletons. The sequenced sample was naive CD4+ T cells from PBMCs. Subset noted: CD45RA+ positively selected. These receptors all come from a man between 18 and 35 years old in good health. Some clones in this sample may be carry-over from other donors' samples.

In DNA, the CDR3 is TGTGCCAGCAGTGAAGCGTCTCGGGGTGAGCAGTTCTTC. This codes for CASSEASRGEQFF. This chain joins TRBV6-1 and TRBJ2-1; D possibly corresponds to TRBD2 (5 bases). V lost 0 bases, J lost 9 bases, and 9 bases lay in between. This CDR3 is built from 13 residues. Germline V CDR1 and CDR2: MNHNS, SASEGT.

The rearrangement links TRBV18 to TRBJ2-2; D tentatively fits TRBD1 or TRBD2 (6 bases each). The V end was cut by 6 bases, the J end by 5 bases, with 13 bases between. The CDR3 consists of 14 residues. Germline loops: CDR1 KGHSH, CDR2 LQKENI. The CDR3 DNA is TGTGCCAGCTCGCGGGACCAGGGGACCGGGGAGCTGTTTTTT. This codes for CASSRDQGTGELFF. The complete variable domain, with remaining parts taken from reference TRBV18 and TRBJ2-2, reads NAGVMQNPRHLVRRRGQEARLRCSPMKGHSHVYWYRQLPEEGLKFMVYLQKENIIDESGMPKERFSAEFPKEGPSILRIQQVVRGDSAAYFCASSRDQGTGELFFGEGSRLTVL.

This rearrangement joins TRBV23-1 to TRBJ2-2; 7 bases are a match to TRBD2. TRBV23-1 qualifies as an ORF whose function is uncertain. V gave up 0 bases and J gave up 6 bases; unmatched junction bases: 13. CDR3 length: 18 amino acids. The CDR3 here is CASSQSKGRVETSGELFF. CDR3 DNA sequence: TGCGCCAGCAGTCAATCGAAAGGGAGGGTAGAAACGTCCGGGGAGCTGTTTTTT.

The chain employs TRBV6-1 and TRBJ2-7, with a weak D call TRBD1 (6 bases). Trimming cost V 4 bases and J 0 bases, with 13 bases left between them. From germline, CDR1 is MNHNS and CDR2 SASEGT. There are 15 residues in the CDR3. CDR3 protein: CASSVQGQLSYEQYF. The CDR3 nucleotides read TGTGCCAGCAGTGTGCAGGGGCAACTCTCCTACGAGCAGTACTTC.

The chain employs TRBV9 and TRBJ2-3; TRBD1 is a possible D gene (6 bases). The ends were cut back, 3 bases at V and 2 bases at J, with 13 bases in the middle. Germline CDR1 is SGDLS and CDR2 is YYNGEE. The CDR3 consists of 15 residues. The CDR3 is CASSAGQGTTDTQYF. The CDR3 DNA sequence: TGTGCCAGCAGCGCCGGTCAGGGGACCACAGATACGCAGTATTTT.

Concerning this clone itself: The sample contains more than one DNA sequence encoding this CDR3. The J gene is TRBJ2-7, the V gene TRBV19; 7 positions match TRBD1. Unmatched junction bases numbered 0, after V lost 1 base and J lost 3 bases. CDR1 LNHDA and CDR2 SQIVND come from the germline V gene (reference sequence). The CDR3 is 13 amino acids. CDR3 bases: TGTGCCAGTAGTATAGGACAGGGCTACGAGCAGTACTTC. Amino acid sequence: CASSIGQGYEQYF.

The J gene is TRBJ2-7, the V gene TRBV9; TRBD1 is a possible D gene (5 bases). Trimming took 0 bases from V and 3 from J, leaving 10 bases between them. Germline loops: CDR1 SGDLS, CDR2 YYNGEE. The CDR3 is 14 residues long. CDR3 sequence (DNA): TGTGCCAGCAGCGTAGGACAGATAGACTACGAGCAGTACTTC. Protein: CASSVGQIDYEQYF.

The V gene is TRBV5-4, the J gene TRBJ2-5; 10 nucleotides match TRBD1. The CDR3 extends over 15 amino acids. The V segment lost 2 bases and the J segment 5 bases; nucleotides outside the gene matches: 6. Germline V lookup: CDR1 SGHNT, CDR2 YYREEE (reference sequence). The CDR3 sequence is CASSFPGTGEETQYF. The CDR3 bases are TGTGCCAGCAGCTTCCCCGGGACAGGGGAGGAGACCCAGTACTTC.

The chain links TRBV28 to TRBJ2-7; possibly TRBD2 for D (6 bases). V shed 6 bases and J shed 9 bases, with 24 bases lying between them. This CDR3 has 15 residues. Germline V gene sequence: CDR1 MDHEN, CDR2 SYDVKM. The CDR3 region has the DNA TGTGCCAGCAGCATATCCGGGACTCTGTCGAGGGGGCAGTACTTC. Amino acid sequence: CASSISGTLSRGQYF.

The chain is built from TRBV6-5 and TRBJ1-4, with TRBD1 identical over 7 bases. Germline assignment: CDR1 MNHEY and CDR2 SVGAGI. This CDR3 is built from 12 residues. V gave up 6 bases and J gave up 8 bases; unmatched junction bases: 3. CDR3 sequence reads: CASRSRGEKLFF. The CDR3 bases are TGTGCCAGCAGAAGCAGGGGGGAAAAACTGTTTTTT.

The sample holds one count of this clone. The chain recombines TRBV28 with TRBJ1-2; D unclear. This CDR3 is 12 amino acids long. Germline V gene sequence: CDR1 MDHEN, CDR2 SYDVKM. The ends were cut back, 8 bases at V and 7 bases at J, with 14 bases in the middle. The chain's CDR3 is CASESLHGGYTF. The CDR3 DNA is TGTGCCAGCGAATCACTACACGGTGGCTACACCTTC.

The chain uses TRBV19 and TRBJ1-5; D perhaps matches TRBD1 (5 bases). V shed 3 bases and J shed 0 bases, with 9 bases lying between them. CDR3 length equals 15 residues. The germline V gene has CDR1 LNHDA and CDR2 SQIVND (reference sequence). CDR3 in DNA: TGTGCCAGTAGTATTGGAGGGGATAGCAATCAGCCCCAGCATTTT. It is translated as CASSIGGDSNQPQHF. Complete variable domain (other parts from reference TRBV19 and TRBJ1-5): DGGITQSPKYLFRKEGQNVTLSCEQNLNHDAMYWYRQDPGQGLRLIYYSQIVNDFQKGDIAEGYSVSREKKESFPLTVTSAQKNPTAFYLCASSIGGDSNQPQHFGDGTRLSIL.

The chain links TRBV28 to TRBJ2-1; 10 bases are a match to TRBD2. There are 19 residues in the CDR3. Germline V gene lookup returns CDR1 MDHEN and CDR2 SYDVKM. V trimming: 2 bases; J trimming: 2 bases; junction bases outside the gene matches: 12. CDR3 DNA sequence: TGTGCCAGCAGTTTAGCAGCGGGAGGGCCGGGTGTCCCCTACAATGAGCAGTTCTTC. This encodes CASSLAAGGPGVPYNEQFF.

The V gene is TRBV6-5, the J gene TRBJ2-3; D is ambiguous. Trimming left V 6 bases short and J 2 bases short, with 15 bases between. The CDR3 totals 15 residues. Germline lookup yields CDR1 MNHEY and CDR2 SVGAGI. In DNA form, the CDR3 reads TGTGCCAGCAGCTCGGATATATCCCCCACAGATACGCAGTATTTT. The encoded protein is CASSSDISPTDTQYF.

V is TRBV6-1 and J is TRBJ1-2, with D tentatively TRBD1 (6 bases). Trimming shortened V by 1 base and J by 8 bases, and 11 bases separated the two germline ends. This CDR3 is built from 13 residues. Germline CDR1 MNHNS, CDR2 SASEGT. The CDR3 sequence: CASSEGGLRGYTF. CDR3 nucleotide sequence: TGTGCCAGCAGTGAAGGGGGGCTTAGGGGCTACACCTTC.

The chain is built from TRBV11-1 and TRBJ2-7; TRBD1 is a possible D gene (6 bases). Trimming stripped 6 bases from V and 0 bases from J, with 12 bases between. Germline V lookup: CDR1 SGHAT, CDR2 FQDESV (reference sequence). This CDR3 is built from 14 residues. The CDR3, as DNA: TGTGCCAGCAGGGGGCTGGACAGCTCCTACGAGCAGTACTTC. Translated: CASRGLDSSYEQYF. Together with reference TRBV11-1 and TRBJ2-7, the CDR3 gives the full variable domain: EAEVAQSPRYKITEKSQAVAFWCDPISGHATLYWYRQILGQGPELLVQFQDESVVDDSQLPKDRFSAERLKGVDSTLKIQPAELGDSAMYLCASRGLDSSYEQYFGPGTRLTVT.

J is TRBJ2-1 and V is TRBV7-9, with D unresolved. The CDR3 loop spans 12 amino acids. Germline values: CDR1 SEHNR, CDR2 FQNEAQ (reference sequence). Trimming cost V 2 bases and J 8 bases, with 7 bases left between them. The CDR3 DNA is TGTGCCAGCAGCTTAACAGAGGATGAGCAGTTCTTC. Translated, it gives CASSLTEDEQFF.

The gene calls are TRBV2 and TRBJ2-3, with D perhaps matching TRBD2 (6 bases). CDR1 is SNHLY, CDR2 FYNNEI, per germline. Trimming took off 3 bases at V and 5 bases at J, with 15 bases between the two ends. The CDR3 extends over 15 amino acids. The CDR3 nucleotides read TGTGCCAGCAGTGATCCGGCGGGACCGAGAGATACGCAGTATTTT. This sequence encodes CASSDPAGPRDTQYF.

The CDR3 DNA reads TGTGCCAGCAACACAGGGTTGAACACTGAAGCTTTCTTT. It translates to CASNTGLNTEAFF. V gene TRBV28 combines with J gene TRBJ1-1; the D gene is possibly TRBD1 (6 bases). The germline V gene encodes CDR1 MDHEN and CDR2 SYDVKM. V dropped 7 bases and J dropped 0 bases, with 9 bases sitting between them. This CDR3 is 13 amino acids long.

This clone was seen a single time. The chain recombines TRBV7-3 with TRBJ2-2; D perhaps matches TRBD1 (6 bases). CDR1 and CDR2 (germline): SGHTA, FQGTGA. CDR3 length: 18 residues. Trimming cost V 4 bases and J 1 base, with 19 bases left between them. CDR3 region: CASSSSPPSQGNTGELFF. Here the CDR3 DNA reads TGTGCCAGCAGCTCAAGCCCGCCTTCACAGGGGAACACCGGGGAGCTGTTTTTT.

This clone was observed once. The chain uses TRBV6-5 and TRBJ1-5; no reliable D call. Trimming took 7 bases from V and 4 from J, leaving 11 bases between them. The length of the CDR3 is 13 residues. CDR1 and CDR2 from the germline V gene are MNHEY and SVGAGI. The CDR3 DNA sequence: TGTGCCAGCACCGCACGAACGAATCAGCCCCAGCATTTT. This encodes CASTARTNQPQHF.

This chain joins TRBV5-6 and TRBJ2-1; 11 bases match TRBD2. The germline V gene encodes CDR1 SGHDT and CDR2 YYEEEE. The CDR3 consists of 15 residues. The V and J ends lost 5 bases and 5 bases, in that order; junction bases with no gene match: 6. CDR3 sequence reads: CASSYRLAGHNEQFF. The CDR3 region has the DNA TGTGCCAGCAGTTACCGACTAGCGGGGCACAATGAGCAGTTCTTC.

This clone appeared a few times. The CDR3 nucleotides read TGTGCCAGCTCCCGGGGACAGGGAGGCACCGGGGAGCTGTTTTTT. This translates into CASSRGQGGTGELFF. The V and J genes are TRBV18 and TRBJ2-2, with 9 nucleotides matching TRBD1. Trimming removed 6 bases from V and 4 bases from J; junction bases left unmatched: 6. Germline lookup yields CDR1 KGHSH and CDR2 LQKENI. The CDR3 runs 15 residues. The full variable domain, its missing parts supplied by reference TRBV18 and TRBJ2-2, is NAGVMQNPRHLVRRRGQEARLRCSPMKGHSHVYWYRQLPEEGLKFMVYLQKENIIDESGMPKERFSAEFPKEGPSILRIQQVVRGDSAAYFCASSRGQGGTGELFFGEGSRLTVL.

The chain links TRBV7-2 to TRBJ1-5; D is possibly TRBD1 (5 bases). Trimming left V 0 bases short and J 3 bases short, with 9 bases between. This CDR3 region has 15 residues. CDR1 is SGHTA, CDR2 FQGNSA, per germline. The CDR3 protein is CASSLARGVNQPQHF. CDR3 bases: TGTGCCAGCAGCTTAGCCCGGGGGGTCAATCAGCCCCAGCATTTT. Based on the CDR3 plus reference TRBV7-2 and TRBJ1-5, the full variable domain is GAGVSQSPSNKVTEKGKDVELRCDPISGHTALYWYRQSLGQGLEFLIYFQGNSAPDKSGLPSDRFSAERTGGSVSTLTIQRTQQEDSAVYLCASSLARGVNQPQHFGDGTRLSIL.

This chain connects TRBV29-1 to TRBJ2-3, with 7 positions matching TRBD2. Germline V CDR1 and CDR2: SQVTM, ANQGSEA. The CDR3 extends over 12 amino acids. J lost 4 bases, V lost 2 bases, and 0 bases had no gene match. The CDR3 coding sequence is TGCAGCGTTGAAACTAGCGCAGATACGCAGTATTTT. Amino acid sequence: CSVETSADTQYF.

The chain has TRBV7-8 and TRBJ2-7; perhaps TRBD1 as D (5 bases). The CDR3 has 17 residues. V was shortened by 3 bases and J by 2 bases, with 20 bases between the two germline ends. Germline-derived CDR1 and CDR2 are SGHVS and FQNEAQ. CDR3 protein: CASSFRILRTFAYEQYF. The CDR3 DNA reads TGTGCCAGCAGCTTTCGTATCCTTCGGACATTTGCCTACGAGCAGTACTTC.

The V and J genes are TRBV5-1 and TRBJ2-3; D is uncertain. From germline, CDR1 is SGHRS and CDR2 YFSETQ. V was pared by 3 bases and J by 4 bases, with 9 bases between. There are 13 residues in the CDR3. CDR3 amino acids: CASSSQSADTQYF. The CDR3 DNA is TGCGCCAGCAGCTCCCAGAGCGCAGATACGCAGTATTTT.

The chain carries TRBV19 and TRBJ1-2; no reliable D call. The CDR3 is 11 residues long. Trimming stripped 5 bases from V and 8 bases from J, with 9 bases between. CDR1 LNHDA and CDR2 SQIVND come from the germline V gene (reference sequence). The CDR3 region is CASSLGGGYTF. The CDR3 coding sequence is TGTGCCAGTAGTCTGGGTGGCGGCTACACCTTC.